The source of this TCR beta chain is a study of naive and memory T cell subsets. Study-wide points: From naive to CM, EM and EMRA, diversity decreased and Gini increased.

Both TRBC1 and TRBC2 were covered by a beta constant-region primer of two equimolar oligonucleotides. Ligated cDNA was amplified by four rounds of PCR with nested alpha and beta constant-region primers and SP2. MiXCR, run by TCRdb on the UMI-ligation and nested PCR reads, gives a single entry per CDR3 protein. The repertoire holds tens of thousands of distinct CDR3 sequences, with over 8.5% as singletons. The germline gives CDR1 SGDLS, CDR2 YYNGEE. V was clipped by 3 bases and J by 5 bases, with 7 bases between them. The CDR3 sequence is 12 residues long. As to this clonotype: Its antigen is unknown.

The sequenced sample consisted of effector memory CD4+ T cells from blood. Subset meaning: effector memory, CD45RA- CD27-. The receptor's source is a human donor in good health. The rearrangement uses TRBV9 and TRBJ2-3; no firm D call. The DNA for the CDR3 is TGTGCCAGCAGCGCCATAAGAGATACGCAGTATTTT. This gives the protein CASSAIRDTQYF.